These 24 T cell receptor beta chains originate from one sample sequenced in a study of PD-1 blockade in classical Hodgkin lymphoma. Assay: immunoSEQ multiplex PCR; the TCRdb copy retains only in-frame clones and omits some. The repertoire holds roughly 140,000 clones, with 78% as singletons. Patients all relapsed after autologous stem cell transplantation, and there was variation in brentuximab vedotin exposure. Specimen: peripheral blood mononuclear cells (PBMCs), collected before the second cycle of nivolumab. The receptors stem from a human donor with classical Hodgkin lymphoma.

This chain uses TRBV5-1 with TRBJ2-7, with TRBD1 matching 9 bases. The CDR3 covers 15 residues. J was trimmed by 0 bases and V by 4 bases; bases with no gene match: 5. Germline V gives CDR1 SGHRS, CDR2 YFSETQ. The CDR3 region is CASSVDRGRSYEQYF. DNA for the CDR3: TGCGCCAGCAGCGTGGACAGGGGTCGCTCCTACGAGCAGTACTTC.

This clone was seen only a few times. The V call is TRBV11-1, the J call TRBJ2-2; D not resolved. Trimming pared 3 bases from V and 12 bases from J, leaving 17 bases between. CDR1 is SGHAT and CDR2 is FQDESV in the germline V gene (reference sequence). This CDR3 is 14 amino acids long. The CDR3 DNA sequence: TGTGCCAGCAGCTTGAAAGGACCAGTACGGAAGCTGTTTTTT. This codes for CASSLKGPVRKLFF.

The chain employs TRBV5-1 and TRBJ1-5, with D unresolved. The CDR3 has 14 residues. Germline CDR1 reads SGHRS; CDR2 reads YFSETQ. Deletions cut 1 base from V and 3 bases from J, with 8 bases between. DNA of the CDR3: TGCGCCAGCAGCTTGTCTCCCTACAATCAGCCCCAGCATTTT. It codes for CASSLSPYNQPQHF.

The chain uses TRBV6-6 and TRBJ2-7, with TRBD1 matching 8 bases. CDR1 is MNHNY, CDR2 SVGAGI, per germline (reference sequence). J lost 1 base, V lost 6 bases, and 5 bases had no gene match. CDR3 length: 14 residues. The CDR3 bases are TGTGCCAGCAGCACCGGGACAGGTTCCTACGAGCAGTACTTC. Its protein product is CASSTGTGSYEQYF.

The chain uses TRBV4-2 and TRBJ1-2, with 7 bases identical to TRBD1. Germline assignment: CDR1 LGHNA and CDR2 YNFKEQ. The CDR3 contains 15 residues. Germline trimming cut 3 bases from V and 4 bases from J; bases unmatched to any gene: 8. The CDR3 nucleotides read TGTGCCAGCAGCCACCTAGTATCAGGGGGCTATGGCTACACCTTC. Encoded protein: CASSHLVSGGYGYTF.

The genes are TRBV5-1 and TRBJ1-1, with D hard to call. This CDR3 spans 14 amino acids. The V end was cut by 4 bases, the J end by 3 bases, with 13 bases between. Germline V gives CDR1 SGHRS, CDR2 YFSETQ. The CDR3 loop is CASSLWVPDTEAFF. CDR3 DNA: TGCGCCAGCAGCCTATGGGTCCCCGACACTGAAGCTTTCTTT.

This clone was seen a few times. This rearrangement joins TRBV27 to TRBJ2-7; 8 positions agree with TRBD2. V was clipped by 5 bases and J by 0 bases; unmatched bases: 3. This CDR3 is built from 14 residues. Germline V gives CDR1 MNHEY, CDR2 SMNVEV (reference sequence). The CDR3 here is CASSISGSSYEQYF. In nucleotides, the CDR3 is TGTGCCAGCAGTATCAGCGGGAGCTCCTACGAGCAGTACTTC.

V and J are TRBV13 and TRBJ2-5; tentative D call: TRBD2 (5 bases). There are 14 residues in the CDR3. V dropped 5 bases and J dropped 3 bases, with 13 bases sitting between them. Germline loops: CDR1 PRHDT, CDR2 FYEKMQ (reference sequence). The CDR3 spells CASSPGPGEETQYF. The CDR3 region has the DNA TGTGCCAGCAGCCCGGGTCCCGGGGAAGAGACCCAGTACTTC.

V is TRBV10-3 and J is TRBJ2-3; D unresolved. The CDR3 is 14 amino acids. Germline values: CDR1 ENHRY, CDR2 SYGVKD. The V gene lost 7 bases and the J gene lost 5 bases, with 16 bases spanning the gap. DNA for the CDR3: TGTGCCATCACCGCCGGGTCCAGACGAGATACGCAGTATTTT. As protein: CAITAGSRRDTQYF.

This chain joins TRBV30 and TRBJ1-5; D uncertain. V was cut by 4 bases and J by 6 bases, with 13 bases left in between. This CDR3 is built from 13 residues. Germline-derived CDR1 and CDR2 are GTSNPN and SVGIG (reference sequence). For the CDR3, the DNA is TGTGCCTGGACCCCAGGACGGAGTCAGCCCCAGCATTTT. Encoded protein: CAWTPGRSQPQHF.

The chain carries TRBV6-6 and TRBJ2-5; 7 nucleotides match TRBD1. Per the germline V gene, CDR1 is MNHNY and CDR2 is SVGAGI (reference sequence). The junction had 6 bases not matched to a gene; V was cut back by 6 bases and J by 2 bases. The length of the CDR3 is 14 residues. The CDR3: CASRKDRVQETQYF. The DNA of the CDR3 is TGTGCCAGCAGAAAAGACAGGGTTCAAGAGACCCAGTACTTC.

The chain links TRBV27 to TRBJ1-4; a weak D match, TRBD1 (6 bases). The V and J ends lost 1 base and 1 base respectively, with 10 bases between them. The germline gives CDR1 MNHEY, CDR2 SMNVEV (reference sequence). This CDR3 has 16 residues. For the CDR3, the DNA is TGTGCCAGCAGTTTATACTCAGGGGAAACTAATGAAAAACTGTTTTTT. Its protein is CASSLYSGETNEKLFF.

The V and J genes are TRBV27 and TRBJ1-1; 10 bases map to TRBD1. The CDR3 is made up of 14 amino acids. Trimming cost V 5 bases and J 1 base; bases outside gene matches: 1. Per the germline V gene, CDR1 is MNHEY and CDR2 is SMNVEV (reference sequence). CDR3 in amino acids: CASSGDRGNTEAFF. CDR3 in DNA: TGTGCCAGCAGTGGGGACAGGGGGAACACTGAAGCTTTCTTT.

This clone was seen a handful of times. This chain uses TRBV2 with TRBJ1-4, with D unresolved. The germline V and J ends were trimmed by 6 bases and 0 bases, with 5 bases remaining between them. Germline V CDR1 and CDR2: SNHLY, FYNNEI. This CDR3 spans 13 amino acids. CDR3 region: CASRGATNEKLFF. The CDR3 DNA follows: TGTGCCAGCAGAGGAGCAACTAATGAAAAACTGTTTTTT.

This clone is a singleton in its sample. The rearrangement uses TRBV19 and TRBJ1-2; tentatively, D is TRBD1 (6 bases). The germline V gene encodes CDR1 LNHDA and CDR2 SQIVND (reference sequence). CDR3 length: 18 residues. V was clipped by 4 bases and J by 7 bases, with 28 bases between them. The CDR3 here is CASSRGTPSPLSFGGYTF. The CDR3 bases are TGTGCCAGTAGTAGGGGGACACCTTCACCACTGTCGTTCGGTGGCTACACCTTC.

The V gene is TRBV5-1, the J gene TRBJ2-5; D perhaps matches TRBD1 (5 bases). The V and J ends lost 4 bases and 1 base respectively, with 14 bases between them. Germline loops: CDR1 SGHRS, CDR2 YFSETQ. This CDR3 is 15 amino acids long. The CDR3 coding sequence is TGCGCCAGCAGCCGAAAAACAGGCCCCCAAGAGACCCAGTACTTC. As protein: CASSRKTGPQETQYF.

The chain has TRBV6-1 and TRBJ1-3; TRBD1 agrees at 7 bases. Germline V gives CDR1 MNHNS, CDR2 SASEGT. The CDR3 contains 15 residues. Trimming cost V 1 base and J 4 bases; bases outside gene matches: 4. The CDR3 DNA reads as TGTGCCAGCAGTGAAGGACAGGGAACGGGAAACACCATATATTTT. Its protein is CASSEGQGTGNTIYF.

The rearrangement joins TRBV11-2 to TRBJ1-6; 10 nucleotides agree with TRBD1. The CDR3 loop spans 16 amino acids. CDR1 and CDR2 from the germline V gene are SGHAT and FQNNGV. J was trimmed by 6 bases and V by 4 bases; bases with no gene match: 6. DNA for the CDR3: TGTGCCAGCAGCTCCGGACAGGGGGAATTTAATTCACCCCTCCACTTT. It is translated as CASSSGQGEFNSPLHF.

The chain combines TRBV5-3 with TRBJ1-2, with D maybe TRBD1 (6 bases). Being an ORF, TRBV5-3 has a function that is uncertain. The CDR3 contains 13 residues. V dropped 3 bases and J dropped 4 bases, with 10 bases sitting between them. For the CDR3, the DNA is TGTGCCAGAAGCTGGGACAAGTCCTATGGCTACACCTTC. Amino acid sequence: CARSWDKSYGYTF.

The rearrangement joins TRBV27 to TRBJ1-6, with D perhaps matching TRBD1 (5 bases). CDR1 is MNHEY, CDR2 SMNVEV, per germline (reference sequence). Trimming removed 3 bases at V and 10 bases at J, with 13 bases between. The CDR3 has 14 residues. CDR3 in DNA: TGTGCCAGCAGTTTCAAGGGGTTTGGATCACCCCTCCACTTT. Translation gives CASSFKGFGSPLHF.

The chain employs TRBV6-1 and TRBJ2-3; D gene ambiguous. The V gene lost 1 base and the J gene lost 6 bases, with 11 bases spanning the gap. CDR3 length equals 14 residues. Germline V CDR1 and CDR2: MNHNS, SASEGT. The DNA for the CDR3 is TGTGCCAGCAGTGAAGGGTTAGCCTCTGATACGCAGTATTTT. It codes for CASSEGLASDTQYF.

In regard to this clone: At one end the junction does not follow the germline gene, possibly because of a read error. The CDR3 DNA reads as TGTGCCATCAGTGAGCTGGCTAGCGGAACAGATACACAGTATTTT. Translating it yields CAISELASGTDTQYF. The chain has TRBV10-3 and TRBJ2-3; 7 bases align to TRBD2. Germline CDR1 ENHRY, CDR2 SYGVKD. This CDR3 contains 15 residues.

This chain uses TRBV16 with TRBJ2-5, with 7 nucleotides matching TRBD1. Germline V gene sequence: CDR1 KGHSY, CDR2 FQNENV. This CDR3 region has 13 residues. V was pared by 4 bases and J by 2 bases, with 1 base of the junction left unmatched. CDR3 in amino acids: CASSRDSQETQYF. The CDR3 nucleotides read TGTGCCAGCAGCCGGGACAGTCAAGAGACCCAGTACTTC.

This clone has only a few counts. The rearrangement links TRBV6-5 to TRBJ1-1; 9 bases align to TRBD1. With 7 bases clipped from V and 4 bases from J, the junction kept 7 bases outside the gene matches. Germline-derived CDR1 and CDR2 are MNHEY and SVGAGI. This CDR3 comprises 14 residues. The CDR3, as DNA: TGTGCCAGCATGGACAGGGGTGGGAGCACTGAAGCTTTCTTT. The encoded protein is CASMDRGGSTEAFF.